The next 26 T cell receptor beta chains were all read from a single sample in a study of blood T cell repertoires in COVID-19. Profiled with immunoSEQ multiplex PCR; TCRdb holds only in-frame clones, not every one. This table holds 250,000 to 350,000 clones, about nine tenths found once. The specimen was peripheral blood. Receptors originate from a woman aged 55 to 70 with acute or convalescent COVID-19.

The chain uses TRBV7-2 and TRBJ2-5; 7 positions agree with TRBD2. The V gene's germline CDR1 is SGHTA and CDR2 FQGNSA. The V and J ends lost 3 bases and 1 base, in that order; junction bases with no gene match: 5. The CDR3 spans 15 residues. The CDR3 reads CASSFVASGQETQYF. The CDR3, as DNA: TGTGCCAGCAGCTTCGTCGCTAGCGGCCAAGAGACCCAGTACTTC.

V and J are TRBV7-2 and TRBJ2-6; possibly TRBD1 for D (6 bases). CDR3 length: 14 amino acids. Germline CDR1 and CDR2: SGHTA and FQGNSA. V was cut by 10 bases and J by 0 bases, with 10 bases left in between. DNA of the CDR3: TGTGCCACGGGACAACTCTCTGGGGCCAACGTCCTGACTTTC. Translated: CATGQLSGANVLTF.

The chain links TRBV11-2 to TRBJ2-1; perhaps TRBD2 as D (5 bases). The ends were cut back, 0 bases at V and 10 bases at J, with 10 bases in the middle. The CDR3 is made up of 13 amino acids. Per the germline V gene, CDR1 is SGHAT and CDR2 is FQNNGV. The CDR3 region has the DNA TGTGCCAGCAGCTTAGAAAGGCCGGGAGAGCAGTTCTTC. It codes for CASSLERPGEQFF.

The rearrangement joins TRBV7-9 to TRBJ1-2; TRBD1 is a possible D gene (6 bases). Germline CDR1 is SEHNR and CDR2 is FQNEAQ (reference sequence). CDR3 size: 14 residues. V dropped 5 bases and J dropped 6 bases, with 16 bases sitting between them. CDR3 amino acids: CASSAHRAGDGYTF. The CDR3 coding sequence is TGTGCCAGCAGCGCACACAGGGCGGGTGATGGCTACACCTTC.

CDR3: CASSSTPTEAFF. In DNA, the CDR3 is TGTGCCAGCAGCTCTACCCCCACTGAAGCTTTCTTT. The V and J genes are TRBV28 and TRBJ1-1; D gene uncertain. From germline, CDR1 is MDHEN and CDR2 SYDVKM. V was pared by 6 bases and J by 4 bases, with 9 bases between. The CDR3 is made up of 12 amino acids.

The chain links TRBV3-1 (or the pseudogene TRBV3-2) to TRBJ1-1, with D possibly TRBD1 on 6 matching bases. Trimming took 5 bases from V and 2 from J, leaving 12 bases between them. The CDR3 is 14 residues long. Germline V CDR1 and CDR2: LGHDT, YNNKEL (reference sequence). The CDR3 is CASSFQQGNTEAFF. The CDR3 bases are TGTGCCAGCAGCTTTCAACAGGGCAACACTGAAGCTTTCTTT.

The chain links TRBV7-2 to TRBJ2-7; 10 nucleotides match TRBD1. Germline CDR1 is SGHTA and CDR2 is FQGNSA. The CDR3 has 17 residues. V shed 4 bases, J shed 0 bases, and the junction held 9 bases outside the gene matches. DNA of the CDR3: TGTGCCAGCAGCTCTCGACCCGGGACAGGGGACTCCTACGAGCAGTACTTC. Its translation is CASSSRPGTGDSYEQYF.

The chain combines TRBV18 with TRBJ1-3, with 7 bases aligning to TRBD1. Looked up from germline, CDR1 is KGHSH and CDR2 is LQKENI. Losses at the gene ends were 0 bases for V and 10 bases for J; bases not matched to a gene: 12. This CDR3 has 16 amino acids. The CDR3 nucleotides are TGTGCCAGCTCACCACCGACAGGGCTCCTTGAAACGACCATATATTTT. It translates to CASSPPTGLLETTIYF.

J is TRBJ2-7 and V is TRBV28; the match to TRBD2 covers 9 bases. The ends lost 6 bases at V and 5 bases at J; junction bases unmatched: 8. The CDR3 length is 14 residues. Germline CDR1 reads MDHEN; CDR2 reads SYDVKM. The CDR3 DNA sequence: TGTGCCAGCAGCCGCACCGGACTAGCGCACGAGCAGTACTTC. Residues: CASSRTGLAHEQYF.

The chain links TRBV7-8 to TRBJ2-7, with 10 bases fitting TRBD2. Looked up from germline, CDR1 is SGHVS and CDR2 is FQNEAQ. This CDR3 is built from 15 residues. The V gene end was trimmed by 5 bases and the J gene end by 2 bases; junction bases not matched to a gene: 6. CDR3 bases: TGTGCCAGCAGCATGTCCGGGACTAGCGCCTACGAGCAGTACTTC. Its translation is CASSMSGTSAYEQYF.

Concerning this clone: An end of the junction differs from the germline gene, which may be a read error. The rearrangement links TRBV7-7 to TRBJ2-5, with 10 bases identical to TRBD2. The length of the CDR3 is 16 residues. CDR1 is SSHAT, CDR2 FNYEAQ, per germline (reference sequence). The CDR3 region is CASSLGAGGTQETQYF. The DNA of the CDR3 is TGTGCTAGCAGCTTAGGAGCGGGGGGGACACAAGAGACCCAGTACTTC.

V gene TRBV4-3 combines with J gene TRBJ2-5; TRBD2 agrees at 10 bases. V gave up 0 bases and J gave up 4 bases; unmatched junction bases: 11. This CDR3 region has 18 residues. Looked up from germline, CDR1 is LGHNA and CDR2 is YSLEER. For the CDR3, the DNA is TGCGCCAGCAGCCAAGATCCGCTAGCGGGAGCGGGGGGAGAGACCCAGTACTTC. Its protein is CASSQDPLAGAGGETQYF.

The chain joins TRBV6-2 or TRBV6-3 to TRBJ2-2; 8 bases agree with TRBD2. V was pared by 6 bases and J by 5 bases, with 5 bases of the junction left unmatched. The CDR3 consists of 14 residues. Germline V gene lookup returns CDR1 MNHEY and CDR2 SVGEGT. CDR3 amino acids: CASSGTSLTGELFF. CDR3 DNA: TGTGCCAGCAGCGGGACTAGTTTAACCGGGGAGCTGTTTTTT.

The J gene is TRBJ2-3, the V gene TRBV27; 12 bases align to TRBD2. This CDR3 comprises 17 residues. CDR1 is MNHEY and CDR2 is SMNVEV in the germline V gene (reference sequence). V trimming: 5 bases; J trimming: 6 bases; junction bases outside the gene matches: 12. Here the CDR3 reads CASSLLPLAGGLDTQYF. The CDR3 DNA sequence: TGTGCCAGCAGTCTCCTCCCACTAGCGGGAGGACTGGATACGCAGTATTTT.

This clone is a singleton in its sample. This CDR3 reads CASSLGPEGAIGYTF. The CDR3 region has the DNA TGTGCCAGCAGCCTCGGTCCGGAAGGGGCGATCGGCTACACCTTC. V and J are TRBV4-2 and TRBJ1-2; D perhaps matches TRBD1 (5 bases). The CDR3 is 15 residues long. Germline values: CDR1 LGHNA, CDR2 YNFKEQ. V was shortened by 4 bases and J by 8 bases, with 20 bases between the two germline ends.

This rearrangement joins TRBV6-1 to TRBJ1-2; D is possibly TRBD1 (5 bases). CDR1 and CDR2 from the germline V gene are MNHNS and SASEGT. The CDR3 is made up of 14 amino acids. V lost 2 bases and J lost 6, with 13 bases in between. The CDR3 bases are TGTGCCAGCAGTGAAATGGCAGGGTTGGATGGCTACACCTTC. Translation: CASSEMAGLDGYTF.

The chain has TRBV28 and TRBJ1-1; D gene ambiguous. The CDR3 runs 13 residues. Trimming pared 6 bases from V and 7 bases from J, leaving 15 bases between. Looked up from germline, CDR1 is MDHEN and CDR2 is SYDVKM. DNA for the CDR3: TGTGCCAGCAGACCCGGAGCGGAATTTGAAGCTTTCTTT. Translated, it gives CASRPGAEFEAFF. The full variable domain, in which reference TRBV28 and TRBJ1-1 provide the parts outside the CDR3, is DVKVTQSSRYLVKRTGEKVFLECVQDMDHENMFWYRQDPGLGLRLIYFSYDVKMKEKGDIPEGYSVSREKKERFSLILESASTNQTSMYLCASRPGAEFEAFFGQGTRLTVV.

The chain combines TRBV6-5 with TRBJ1-2, with D perhaps matching TRBD1 (5 bases). The CDR3 contains 15 residues. Trimming cost V 0 bases and J 1 base, with 9 bases left between them. Germline-derived CDR1 and CDR2 are MNHEY and SVGAGI. The CDR3 is CASSYSQGFNYGYTF. CDR3 coding DNA: TGTGCCAGCAGTTACTCGCAGGGTTTTAACTATGGCTACACCTTC.

V gene TRBV5-1 combines with J gene TRBJ2-7; D not certain. In germline, CDR1 is SGHRS, CDR2 YFSETQ. Trimming stripped 0 bases from V and 1 base from J, with 5 bases between. This CDR3 region has 13 residues. CDR3 in amino acids: CASSLDRSYEQYF. The CDR3 DNA sequence: TGCGCCAGCAGCTTGGACAGATCCTACGAGCAGTACTTC.

The chain combines TRBV30 with TRBJ2-3; D is unresolved. Trimming pared 4 bases from V and 1 base from J, leaving 15 bases between. Germline V lookup: CDR1 GTSNPN, CDR2 SVGIG (reference sequence). The CDR3 length is 15 residues. The CDR3 coding sequence is TGTGCCTGGAACCCCCCGACAAACGGCACAGATACGCAGTATTTT. Protein sequence: CAWNPPTNGTDTQYF.

This clone appeared a single time. The gene calls are TRBV24-1 and TRBJ2-2; D is unclear. The CDR3 extends over 13 amino acids. The germline CDR1 and CDR2 sequences are KGHDR and SFDVKD. Between the trimmed V and J ends, which lost 7 bases and 1 base, there was a span of 6 bases. CDR3 coding DNA: TGTGCCACCAGCCTTTTGAACACCGGGGAGCTGTTTTTT. This translates into CATSLLNTGELFF.

The chain couples TRBV14 to TRBJ1-2; D not resolved. The CDR3 extends over 15 amino acids. Germline CDR1 reads SGHDN; CDR2 reads FVKESK. V was trimmed by 7 bases and J by 4 bases, leaving 19 bases between them. The CDR3: CASTLQPGSLYGYTF. In DNA form, the CDR3 reads TGTGCCAGCACCTTACAACCCGGGAGCCTCTATGGCTACACCTTC.

This clone was seen only a few times. This chain uses TRBV6-2 or TRBV6-3 with TRBJ1-1; D unresolved. V was shortened by 3 bases and J by 8 bases, with 7 bases between the two germline ends. The germline CDR1 and CDR2 sequences are MNHEY and SVGEGT. CDR3 length: 11 residues. CDR3 DNA: TGTGCCAGCAGTTATAGCCTAGAAGCTTTCTTT. Its protein is CASSYSLEAFF.

The chain couples TRBV5-1 to TRBJ1-2, with D tentatively TRBD1 (6 bases). Between the trimmed V and J ends, which lost 0 bases and 2 bases, there was a span of 11 bases. The CDR3 totals 15 residues. CDR1 and CDR2 (germline): SGHRS, YFSETQ. CDR3 sequence: CASSLARTENYGYTF. For the CDR3, the DNA is TGCGCCAGCAGCTTGGCTCGGACAGAAAACTATGGCTACACCTTC.

The chain employs TRBV9 and TRBJ2-3; TRBD2 might be the D (6 bases). V was cut by 4 bases and J by 1 base, with 13 bases left in between. CDR1 is SGDLS, CDR2 YYNGEE, per germline. The CDR3 covers 15 residues. The DNA for the CDR3 is TGTGCCAGCAGCCCGTTGGCTAGCGGCACAGATACGCAGTATTTT. Its translation: CASSPLASGTDTQYF.

This clone was picked up one time. This chain's CDR3 is CATSDSYNQPQHF. The DNA for the CDR3 is TGTGCCACCAGTGATTCTTACAATCAGCCCCAGCATTTT. This sequence joins TRBV24-1 and TRBJ1-5; D gene ambiguous. The CDR3 covers 13 residues. The germline V and J ends were trimmed by 2 bases and 3 bases, with 4 bases remaining between them. Germline V CDR1 and CDR2: KGHDR, SFDVKD.